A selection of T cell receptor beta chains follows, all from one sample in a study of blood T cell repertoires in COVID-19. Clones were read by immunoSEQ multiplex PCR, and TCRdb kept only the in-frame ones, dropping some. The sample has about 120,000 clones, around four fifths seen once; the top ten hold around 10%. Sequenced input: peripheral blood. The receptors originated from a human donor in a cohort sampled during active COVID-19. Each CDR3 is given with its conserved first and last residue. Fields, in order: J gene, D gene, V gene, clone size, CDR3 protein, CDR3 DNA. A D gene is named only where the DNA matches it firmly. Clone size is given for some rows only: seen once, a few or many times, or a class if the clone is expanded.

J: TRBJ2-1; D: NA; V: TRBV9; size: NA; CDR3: CASSVGGPLLNEQFF; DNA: TGTGCCAGCAGCGTAGGGGGGCCCCTCCTTAATGAGCAGTTCTTC
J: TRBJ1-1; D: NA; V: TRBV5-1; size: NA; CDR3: CASTSLGAMNTEAFF; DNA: TGCGCCAGCACCTCTCTAGGTGCAATGAACACTGAAGCTTTCTTT
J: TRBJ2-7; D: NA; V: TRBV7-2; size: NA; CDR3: CASSLGFQAEQYF; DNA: TGTGCCAGCAGCTTAGGTTTTCAGGCCGAGCAGTACTTC
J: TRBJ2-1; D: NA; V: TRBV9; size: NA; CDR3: CASSTYGGYNEQFF; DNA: TGTGCCAGCAGCACATACGGGGGCTACAATGAGCAGTTCTTC
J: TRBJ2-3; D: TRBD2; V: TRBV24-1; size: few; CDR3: CATSGGGGALDTQYF; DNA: TGTGCCACCAGTGGAGGCGGGGGGGCGTTAGATACGCAGTATTTT
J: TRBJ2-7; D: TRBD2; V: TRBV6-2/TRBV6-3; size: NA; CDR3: CASSPVSGLAGGTDEQYF; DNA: TGTGCCAGCAGCCCTGTATCGGGACTAGCGGGGGGCACCGACGAGCAGTACTTC
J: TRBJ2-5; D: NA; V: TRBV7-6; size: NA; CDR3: CASSLSPPQGGRETQYF; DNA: TGTGCCAGCAGCTTATCCCCCCCACAGGGAGGGCGAGAGACCCAGTACTTC
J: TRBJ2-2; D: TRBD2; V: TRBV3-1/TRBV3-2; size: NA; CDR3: CASGPWRGGTGELFF; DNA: TGTGCCAGCGGGCCCTGGCGGGGGGGCACCGGGGAGCTGTTTTTT
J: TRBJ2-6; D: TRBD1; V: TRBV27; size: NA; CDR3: CASKVTGSGANVLTF; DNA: TGTGCCAGCAAAGTGACAGGGTCTGGGGCCAACGTCCTGACTTTC
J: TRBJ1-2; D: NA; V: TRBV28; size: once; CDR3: CASRPGSYGYTF; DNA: TGTGCCAGCAGACCCGGGAGCTATGGCTACACCTTC
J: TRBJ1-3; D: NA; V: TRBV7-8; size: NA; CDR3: CASSSRRISPGNTIYF; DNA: TGTGCCAGCAGCTCCCGGCGGATCTCACCCGGAAACACCATATATTTT
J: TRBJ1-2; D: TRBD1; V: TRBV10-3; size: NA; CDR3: CAISDRAGYTF; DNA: TGTGCCATCAGCGACAGGGCTGGCTACACCTTC
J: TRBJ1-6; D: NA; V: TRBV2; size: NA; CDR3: CASSEGEGIGSPLHF; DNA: TGTGCCAGCAGTGAAGGAGAGGGAATTGGGTCACCCCTCCACTTT
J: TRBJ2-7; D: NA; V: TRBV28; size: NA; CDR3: CASSQNYEQYF; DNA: TGTGCCAGCAGTCAGAATTACGAGCAGTACTTC
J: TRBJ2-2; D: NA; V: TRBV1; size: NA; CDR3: CTSSLNAGTSGGTNTGELFF; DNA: TGCACCAGCAGCCTCAACGCCGGGACTAGCGGGGGTACGAACACCGGGGAGCTGTTTTTT
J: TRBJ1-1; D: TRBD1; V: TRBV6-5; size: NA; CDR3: CASSKTGTGGTEAFF; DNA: TGTGCCAGCAGCAAGACCGGGACAGGGGGTACTGAAGCTTTCTTT
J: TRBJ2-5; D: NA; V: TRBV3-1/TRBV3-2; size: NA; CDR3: CASSRFEKAQYF; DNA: TGTGCCAGCAGCCGATTCGAGAAAGCCCAGTACTTC
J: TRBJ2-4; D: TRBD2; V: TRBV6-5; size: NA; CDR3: CASRRENIQYF; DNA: TGTGCCAGCAGGCGGGAGAACATTCAGTACTTC
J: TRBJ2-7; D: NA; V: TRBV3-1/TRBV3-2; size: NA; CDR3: CASSQDLAGSYEQYF; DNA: TGTGCCAGCAGCCAAGACCTTGCGGGCTCCTACGAGCAGTACTTC
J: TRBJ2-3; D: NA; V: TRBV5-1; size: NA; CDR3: CASRPGSGTDTQYF; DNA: TGCGCCAGCAGGCCGGGGTCCGGGACAGATACGCAGTATTTT
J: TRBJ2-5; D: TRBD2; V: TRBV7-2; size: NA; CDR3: CASSLARGTSVPSSPETQYF; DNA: TGTGCCAGCAGCTTAGCCCGGGGGACTAGCGTACCCTCCAGCCCAGAGACCCAGTACTTC
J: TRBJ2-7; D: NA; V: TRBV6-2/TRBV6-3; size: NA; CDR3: CASSSARQGLSYEQYF; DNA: TGTGCCAGCAGCTCAGCAAGGCAGGGCCTCTCCTACGAGCAGTACTTC
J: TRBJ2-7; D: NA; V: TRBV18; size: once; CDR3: CASSQDSFEQYF; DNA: TGTGCCAGCTCACAGGACAGTTTCGAGCAGTACTTC
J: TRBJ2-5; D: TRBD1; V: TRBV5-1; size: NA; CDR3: CASSWTGTGEETQYF; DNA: TGCGCCAGCAGCTGGACCGGGACAGGGGAAGAGACCCAGTACTTC
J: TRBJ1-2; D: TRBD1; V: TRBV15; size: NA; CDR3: CATSGKGERQGANYGYTF; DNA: TGTGCCACCAGCGGCAAGGGCGAGAGACAGGGGGCTAACTATGGCTACACCTTC
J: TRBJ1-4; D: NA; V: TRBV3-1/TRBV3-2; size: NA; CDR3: CASSHVLKGDEGKLFF; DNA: TGTGCCAGCAGCCACGTTTTGAAGGGGGACGAGGGAAAACTGTTTTTT
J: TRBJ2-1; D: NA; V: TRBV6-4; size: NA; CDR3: CASSDRGGIDEQFF; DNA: TGTGCCAGCAGTGACAGGGGGGGGATCGATGAGCAGTTCTTC
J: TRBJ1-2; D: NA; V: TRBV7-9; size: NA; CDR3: CASSLRGNYTF; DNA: TGTGCCAGCAGCTTAAGGGGCAACTACACCTTC
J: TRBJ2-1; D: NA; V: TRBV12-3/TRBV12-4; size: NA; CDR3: CASSIGTFNEQFF; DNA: TGTGCCAGCAGCATCGGGACATTCAATGAGCAGTTCTTC
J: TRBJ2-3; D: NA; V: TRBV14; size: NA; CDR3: CASSQALQGTQYF; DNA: TGTGCCAGCAGCCAAGCGTTACAGGGTACGCAGTATTTT
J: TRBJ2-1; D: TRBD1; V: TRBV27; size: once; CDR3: CASSFGTGGNNEQFF; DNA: TGTGCCAGCAGTTTCGGGACAGGAGGAAACAATGAGCAGTTCTTC
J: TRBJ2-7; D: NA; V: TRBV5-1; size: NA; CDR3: CASSLVPGDSYEQYF; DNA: TGCGCCAGCAGCTTGGTCCCAGGGGATTCCTACGAGCAGTACTTC
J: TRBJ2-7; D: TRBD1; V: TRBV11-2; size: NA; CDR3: CASSLDPGQGSYEQYF; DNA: TGTGCCAGCAGCTTGGATCCGGGACAGGGGTCCTACGAGCAGTACTTC
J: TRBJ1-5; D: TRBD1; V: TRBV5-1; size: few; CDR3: CASSWGQGGNQPQHF; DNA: TGCGCCAGCAGCTGGGGACAGGGAGGCAATCAGCCCCAGCATTTT
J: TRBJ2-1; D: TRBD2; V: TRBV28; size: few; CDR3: CASSYGTSGYNEQFF; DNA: TGTGCCAGCAGCTACGGGACTAGCGGGTACAATGAGCAGTTCTTC
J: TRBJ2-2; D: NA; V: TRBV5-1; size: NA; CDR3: CASSRSPQGGAGELFF; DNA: TGCGCCAGCAGCAGAAGTCCCCAGGGTGGCGCCGGGGAGCTGTTTTTT
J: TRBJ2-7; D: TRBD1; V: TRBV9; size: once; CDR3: CASSVGGTGAYEQYF; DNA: TGTGCCAGCAGCGTAGGCGGGACAGGGGCTTACGAGCAGTACTTC
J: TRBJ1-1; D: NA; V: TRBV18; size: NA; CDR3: CASSPLRQEGNTEAFF; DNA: TGTGCCAGCTCACCTCTGAGGCAGGAGGGGAACACTGAAGCTTTCTTT
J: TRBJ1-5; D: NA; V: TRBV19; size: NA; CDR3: CASSRSTQAVYSNQPQHF; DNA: TGTGCCAGTAGTAGGTCGACACAAGCCGTTTATAGCAATCAGCCCCAGCATTTT
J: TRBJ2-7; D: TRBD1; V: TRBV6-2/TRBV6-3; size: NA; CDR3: CASSWGQTSSYEQYF; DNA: TGTGCCAGCAGTTGGGGACAGACATCCTCCTACGAGCAGTACTTC
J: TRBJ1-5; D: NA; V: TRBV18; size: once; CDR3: CASSPSNGLQPQHF; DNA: TGTGCCAGCTCACCATCTAACGGGTTACAGCCCCAGCATTTT
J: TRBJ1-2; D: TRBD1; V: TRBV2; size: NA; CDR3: CASSDSQGVYYGYTF; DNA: TGTGCCAGCAGTGACAGCCAGGGGGTCTACTATGGCTACACCTTC
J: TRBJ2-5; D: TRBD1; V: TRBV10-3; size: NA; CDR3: CAISESGQGAGETQYF; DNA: TGTGCCATCAGTGAGTCGGGACAGGGGGCTGGAGAGACCCAGTACTTC
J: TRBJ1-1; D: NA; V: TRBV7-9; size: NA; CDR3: CASSPRVMNTEAFF; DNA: TGTGCCAGCAGCCCCAGGGTGATGAACACTGAAGCTTTCTTT
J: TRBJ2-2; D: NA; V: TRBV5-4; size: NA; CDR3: CASGSGLTNTGELFF; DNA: TGTGCCAGCGGATCGGGACTCACGAACACCGGGGAGCTGTTTTTT
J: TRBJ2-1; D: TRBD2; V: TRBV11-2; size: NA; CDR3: CASSLGGGARFF; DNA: TGTGCCAGCAGCTTAGGCGGGGGGGCCAGGTTCTTC
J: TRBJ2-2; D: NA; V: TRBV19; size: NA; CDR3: CASSTQVVGELFF; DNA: TGTGCCAGTAGTACACAGGTTGTCGGGGAGCTGTTTTTT
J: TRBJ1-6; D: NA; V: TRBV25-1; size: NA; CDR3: CASSESGYGSPLHF; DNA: TGTGCCAGCAGTGAATCAGGGTACGGTTCACCCCTCCACTTT
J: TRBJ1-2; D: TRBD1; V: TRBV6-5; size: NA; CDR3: CASSYSGTATYGYTF; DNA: TGTGCCAGCAGTTACTCCGGGACAGCGACCTATGGCTACACCTTC
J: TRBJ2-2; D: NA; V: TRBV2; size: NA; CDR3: CASSFFGTSNTGELFF; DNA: TGTGCCAGCAGTTTTTTTGGGACATCAAACACCGGGGAGCTGTTTTTT
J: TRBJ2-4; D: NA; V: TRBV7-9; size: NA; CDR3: CASGPTRSGSGKNIQYF; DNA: TGTGCCAGCGGACCGACTAGAAGTGGTTCAGGCAAAAACATTCAGTACTTC